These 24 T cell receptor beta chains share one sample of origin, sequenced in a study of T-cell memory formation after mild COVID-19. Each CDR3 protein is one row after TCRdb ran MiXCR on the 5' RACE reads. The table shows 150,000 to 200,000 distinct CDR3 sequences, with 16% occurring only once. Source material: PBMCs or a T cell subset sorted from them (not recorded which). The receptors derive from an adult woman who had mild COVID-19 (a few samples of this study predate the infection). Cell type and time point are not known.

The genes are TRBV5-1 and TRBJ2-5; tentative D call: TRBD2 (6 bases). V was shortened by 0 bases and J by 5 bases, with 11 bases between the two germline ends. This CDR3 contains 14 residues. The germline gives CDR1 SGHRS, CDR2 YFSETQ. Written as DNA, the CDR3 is TGCGCCAGCAGCTTGGCGGGGAGGACGGAGACCCAGTACTTC. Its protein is CASSLAGRTETQYF.

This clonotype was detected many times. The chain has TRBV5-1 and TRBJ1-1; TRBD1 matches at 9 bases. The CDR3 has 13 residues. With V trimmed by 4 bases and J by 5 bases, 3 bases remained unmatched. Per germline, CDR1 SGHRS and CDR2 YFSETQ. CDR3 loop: CASSPGQGTEAFF. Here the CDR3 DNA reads TGCGCCAGCAGCCCCGGACAGGGGACTGAAGCTTTCTTT.

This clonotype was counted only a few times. The CDR3 sequence: CASSLRDPGLAGGRRTDTQYF. In DNA form, the CDR3 reads TGCGCCAGCAGCCTTCGGGACCCGGGACTAGCGGGGGGGCGCCGCACAGATACGCAGTATTTT. V is TRBV4-1 and J is TRBJ2-3; 16 bases map to TRBD2. Germline CDR1 reads MGHRA; CDR2 reads YSYEKL. V lost 4 bases and J lost 1; bases outside the gene matches: 14. The CDR3 is made up of 21 amino acids.

CDR3 loop: CASSPRTGGTEAFF. The CDR3 coding sequence is TGTGCCAGCAGCCCCAGGACAGGGGGCACTGAAGCTTTCTTT. The chain carries TRBV9 and TRBJ1-1, with 10 bases matching TRBD1. CDR3 length: 14 amino acids. Germline values: CDR1 SGDLS, CDR2 YYNGEE. The J segment lost 4 bases and the V segment lost 4 bases, leaving 4 bases of the junction unmatched.

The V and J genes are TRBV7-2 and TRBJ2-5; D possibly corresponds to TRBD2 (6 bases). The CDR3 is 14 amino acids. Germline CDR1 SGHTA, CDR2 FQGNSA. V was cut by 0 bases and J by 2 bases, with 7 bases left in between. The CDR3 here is CASSLALAQETQYF. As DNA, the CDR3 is TGTGCCAGCAGCTTAGCGCTAGCGCAAGAGACCCAGTACTTC. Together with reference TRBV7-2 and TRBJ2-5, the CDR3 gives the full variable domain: GAGVSQSPSNKVTEKGKDVELRCDPISGHTALYWYRQSLGQGLEFLIYFQGNSAPDKSGLPSDRFSAERTGGSVSTLTIQRTQQEDSAVYLCASSLALAQETQYFGPGTRLLVL.

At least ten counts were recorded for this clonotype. Written as DNA, the CDR3 is TGTGCCAGCAGCCAGACTAGCGGGGGTGGGGAGACCCAGTACTTC. Translating gives CASSQTSGGGETQYF. The V call is TRBV7-7, the J call TRBJ2-5; 12 bases match TRBD2. CDR3 length equals 15 residues. The V and J ends lost 5 bases and 5 bases, in that order; junction bases with no gene match: 6. Germline V gene sequence: CDR1 SSHAT, CDR2 FNYEAQ (reference sequence).

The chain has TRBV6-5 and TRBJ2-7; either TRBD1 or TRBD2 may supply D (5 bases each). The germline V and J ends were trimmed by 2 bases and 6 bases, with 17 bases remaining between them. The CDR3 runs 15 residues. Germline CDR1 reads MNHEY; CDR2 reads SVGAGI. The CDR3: CASSYTGTVFGEQYF. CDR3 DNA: TGTGCCAGCAGTTACACCGGGACGGTATTCGGCGAGCAGTACTTC.

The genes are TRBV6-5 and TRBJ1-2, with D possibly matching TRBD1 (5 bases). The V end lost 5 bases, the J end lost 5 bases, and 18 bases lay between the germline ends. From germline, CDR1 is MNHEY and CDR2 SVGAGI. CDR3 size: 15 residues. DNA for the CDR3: TGTGCCAGCAGTCGCGCAGGGTCCCGCCTTTATGGCTACACCTTC. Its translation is CASSRAGSRLYGYTF.

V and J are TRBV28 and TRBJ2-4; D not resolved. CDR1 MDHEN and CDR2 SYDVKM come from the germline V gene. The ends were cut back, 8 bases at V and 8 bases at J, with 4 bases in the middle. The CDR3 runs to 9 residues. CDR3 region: CASGDIQYF. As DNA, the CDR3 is TGTGCCAGCGGGGACATTCAGTACTTC. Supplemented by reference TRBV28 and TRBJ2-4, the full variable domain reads DVKVTQSSRYLVKRTGEKVFLECVQDMDHENMFWYRQDPGLGLRLIYFSYDVKMKEKGDIPEGYSVSREKKERFSLILESASTNQTSMYLCASGDIQYFGAGTRLSVL.

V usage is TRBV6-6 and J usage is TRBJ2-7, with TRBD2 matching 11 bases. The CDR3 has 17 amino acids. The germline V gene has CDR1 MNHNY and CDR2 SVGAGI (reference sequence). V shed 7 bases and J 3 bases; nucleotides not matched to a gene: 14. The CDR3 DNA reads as TGTGCCAGCACGGGGTCACCCGGGACTAGCGGAGGCTACGAGCAGTACTTC. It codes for CASTGSPGTSGGYEQYF.

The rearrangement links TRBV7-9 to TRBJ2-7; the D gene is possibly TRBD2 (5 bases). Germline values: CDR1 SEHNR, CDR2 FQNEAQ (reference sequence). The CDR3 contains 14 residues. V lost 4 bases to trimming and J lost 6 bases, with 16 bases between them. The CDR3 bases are TGTGCCAGCAGCTCCCAACGGGGTTGGAGCGAGCAGTACTTC. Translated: CASSSQRGWSEQYF.

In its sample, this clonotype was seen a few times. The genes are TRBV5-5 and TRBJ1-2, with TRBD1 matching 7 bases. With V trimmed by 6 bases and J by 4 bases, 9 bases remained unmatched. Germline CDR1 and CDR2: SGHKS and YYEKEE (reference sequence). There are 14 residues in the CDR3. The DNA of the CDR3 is TGTGCCAGCAATCGACAGGGCTTAATCTATGGCTACACCTTC. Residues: CASNRQGLIYGYTF.

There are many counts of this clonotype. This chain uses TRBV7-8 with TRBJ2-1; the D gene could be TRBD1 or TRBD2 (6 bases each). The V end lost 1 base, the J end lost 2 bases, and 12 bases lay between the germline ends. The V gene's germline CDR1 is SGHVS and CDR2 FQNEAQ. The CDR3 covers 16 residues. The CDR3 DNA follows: TGTGCCAGCAGCTTAGTAGGGGGGACCACCTACAATGAGCAGTTCTTC. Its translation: CASSLVGGTTYNEQFF.

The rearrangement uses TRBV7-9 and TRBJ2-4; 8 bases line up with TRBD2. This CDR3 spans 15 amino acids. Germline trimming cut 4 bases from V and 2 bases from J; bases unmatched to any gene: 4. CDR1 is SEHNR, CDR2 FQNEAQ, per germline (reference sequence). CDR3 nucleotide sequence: TGTGCCAGCAGCTCTACTAGCGGCCCCAAAAACATTCAGTACTTC. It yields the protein CASSSTSGPKNIQYF.

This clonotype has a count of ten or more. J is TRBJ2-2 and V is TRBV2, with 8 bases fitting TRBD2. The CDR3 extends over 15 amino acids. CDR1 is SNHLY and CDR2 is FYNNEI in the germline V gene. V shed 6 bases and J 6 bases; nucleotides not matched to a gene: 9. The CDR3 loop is CASSLLTSVPGELFF. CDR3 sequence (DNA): TGTGCCAGCAGCCTACTGACTAGCGTGCCCGGGGAGCTGTTTTTT.

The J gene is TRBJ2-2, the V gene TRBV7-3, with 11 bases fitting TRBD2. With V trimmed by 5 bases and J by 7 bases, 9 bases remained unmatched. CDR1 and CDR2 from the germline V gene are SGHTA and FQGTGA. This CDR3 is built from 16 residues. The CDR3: CASSASLAGGIGELFF. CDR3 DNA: TGTGCCAGCAGCGCCTCCCTAGCGGGAGGTATCGGGGAGCTGTTTTTT. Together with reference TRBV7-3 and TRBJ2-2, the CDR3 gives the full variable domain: GAGVSQTPSNKVTEKGKYVELRCDPISGHTALYWYRQSLGQGPEFLIYFQGTGAADDSGLPNDRFFAVRPEGSVSTLKIQRTERGDSAVYLCASSASLAGGIGELFFGEGSRLTVL.

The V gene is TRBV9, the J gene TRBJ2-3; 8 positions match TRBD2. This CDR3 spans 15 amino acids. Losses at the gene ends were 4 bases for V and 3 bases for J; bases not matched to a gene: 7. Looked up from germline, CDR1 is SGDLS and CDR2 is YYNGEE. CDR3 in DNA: TGTGCCAGCAGCTCAAGCGGGAGAACGACAGATACGCAGTATTTT. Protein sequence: CASSSSGRTTDTQYF.

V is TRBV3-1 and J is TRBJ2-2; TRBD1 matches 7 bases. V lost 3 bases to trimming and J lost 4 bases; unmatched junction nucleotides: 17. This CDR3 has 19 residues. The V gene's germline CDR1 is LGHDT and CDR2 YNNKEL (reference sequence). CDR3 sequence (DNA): TGTGCCAGCAGCCAGACCCGACAGGGAGTTGTCGCGGGCACCGGGGAGCTGTTTTTT. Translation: CASSQTRQGVVAGTGELFF.

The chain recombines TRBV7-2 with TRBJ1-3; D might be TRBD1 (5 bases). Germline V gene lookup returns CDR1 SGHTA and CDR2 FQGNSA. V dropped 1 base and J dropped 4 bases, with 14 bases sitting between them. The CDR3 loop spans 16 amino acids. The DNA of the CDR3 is TGTGCCAGCAGCTTAGAAGGGGTCCGGATCGGAAACACCATATATTTT. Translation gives CASSLEGVRIGNTIYF.

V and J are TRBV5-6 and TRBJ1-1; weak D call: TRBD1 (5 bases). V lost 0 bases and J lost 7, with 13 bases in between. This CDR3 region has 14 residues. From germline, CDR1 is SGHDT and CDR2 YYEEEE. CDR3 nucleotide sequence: TGTGCCAGCAGCTTGGCCCCCTCGGGGGGTGAAGCTTTCTTT. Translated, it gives CASSLAPSGGEAFF. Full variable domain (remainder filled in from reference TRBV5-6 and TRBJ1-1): DAGVTQSPTHLIKTRGQQVTLRCSPKSGHDTVSWYQQALGQGPQFIFQYYEEEERQRGNFPDRFSGHQFPNYSSELNVNALLLGDSALYLCASSLAPSGGEAFFGQGTRLTVV.

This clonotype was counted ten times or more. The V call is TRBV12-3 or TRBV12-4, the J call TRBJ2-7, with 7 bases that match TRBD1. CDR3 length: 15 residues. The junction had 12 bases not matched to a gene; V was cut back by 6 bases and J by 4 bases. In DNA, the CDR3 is TGTGCCAGCAGGATTGGACGACAGGGCGTATACGAGCAGTACTTC. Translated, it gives CASRIGRQGVYEQYF.

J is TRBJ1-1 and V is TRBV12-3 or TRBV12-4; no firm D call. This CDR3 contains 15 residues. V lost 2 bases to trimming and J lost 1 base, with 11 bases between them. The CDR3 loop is CASSLYDTQNTEAFF. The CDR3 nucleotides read TGTGCCAGCAGTTTATATGACACTCAGAACACTGAAGCTTTCTTT.

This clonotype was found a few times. CDR3 residues: CATSDGGLETQYF. In DNA, the CDR3 is TGTGCCACCAGTGATGGAGGTTTGGAGACCCAGTACTTC. This chain uses TRBV24-1 with TRBJ2-5, with a weak D call TRBD2 (5 bases). The germline V gene has CDR1 KGHDR and CDR2 SFDVKD. The CDR3 is made up of 13 amino acids. Trimming took 3 bases from V and 5 from J, leaving 9 bases between them.

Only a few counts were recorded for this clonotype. The CDR3 region is CATSDLFEETQYF. The CDR3 region has the DNA TGTGCCACCAGTGATTTGTTCGAGGAGACCCAGTACTTC. V usage is TRBV24-1 and J usage is TRBJ2-5; D unresolved. CDR3 length equals 13 residues. V lost 0 bases to trimming and J lost 5 bases, with 6 bases between them. Germline V lookup: CDR1 KGHDR, CDR2 SFDVKD.